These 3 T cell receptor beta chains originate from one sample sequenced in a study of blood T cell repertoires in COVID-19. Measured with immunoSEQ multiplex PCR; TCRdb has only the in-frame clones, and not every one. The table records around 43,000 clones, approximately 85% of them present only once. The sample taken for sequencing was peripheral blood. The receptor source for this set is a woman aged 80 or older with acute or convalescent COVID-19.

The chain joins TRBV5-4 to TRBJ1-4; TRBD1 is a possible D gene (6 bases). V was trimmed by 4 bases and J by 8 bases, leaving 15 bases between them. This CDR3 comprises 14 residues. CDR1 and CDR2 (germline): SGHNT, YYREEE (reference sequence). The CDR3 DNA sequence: TGTGCCAGCAGCAGCTGGACAGAACGCGAAAAACTGTTTTTT. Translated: CASSSWTEREKLFF.

CDR3 loop: CASRSGTGGPGELFF. The CDR3 DNA follows: TGTGCCAGCAGATCCGGGACAGGGGGCCCCGGGGAGCTGTTTTTT. The chain couples TRBV27 to TRBJ2-2, with 12 positions matching TRBD1. The length of the CDR3 is 15 residues. J gave up 6 bases and V 6 bases, and 5 bases lay outside the gene matches. Germline values: CDR1 MNHEY, CDR2 SMNVEV (reference sequence).

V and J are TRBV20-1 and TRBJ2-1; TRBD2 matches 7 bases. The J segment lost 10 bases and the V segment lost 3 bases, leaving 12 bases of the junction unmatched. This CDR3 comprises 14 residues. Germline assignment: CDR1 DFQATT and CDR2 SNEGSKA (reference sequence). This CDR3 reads CSASVEAGVGEQFF. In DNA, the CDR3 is TGCAGTGCTAGTGTTGAGGCGGGAGTAGGGGAGCAGTTCTTC.